The 8 T cell receptor beta chains reported below all come from one sample, sequenced in a study of T cells in Graves' hyperthyroidism and ophthalmopathy. Amplification of TCR beta CDR3 regions used RNA as the template. First-round RT-PCR targeting the TCR CDR3 was performed with the HTBI primer set. TCRdb called the multiplex PCR reads again in MiXCR, with one record for every CDR3 protein. The data hold some 700,000 distinct CDR3 sequences, with approximately 15% observed a single time. Sequenced material: blood. The receptors shown here come from a man aged 45-65 years with Graves' hyperthyroidism.

This clonotype was found once. This chain uses TRBV20-1 with TRBJ1-6, with 7 bases matching TRBD1. In germline, CDR1 is DFQATT, CDR2 SNEGSKA (reference sequence). This CDR3 has 14 residues. V shed 3 bases, J shed 2 bases, and the junction held 1 base outside the gene matches. The DNA of the CDR3 is TGCAGTGCTAGGGGGACAGCCTATAATTCACCCCTCCACTTT. Its protein product is CSARGTAYNSPLHF.

The V call is TRBV30, the J call TRBJ2-7; possibly TRBD2 for D (5 bases). CDR1 and CDR2 (germline): GTSNPN, SVGIG (reference sequence). The CDR3 sequence is 13 residues long. Trimming cost V 2 bases and J 2 bases, with 10 bases left between them. CDR3 loop: CAWSRDLTYEQYF. DNA of the CDR3: TGTGCCTGGAGTCGGGATCTTACCTACGAGCAGTACTTC.

In its sample, this clonotype was seen many times. The rearrangement links TRBV10-3 to TRBJ1-6; D is unclear. V lost 2 bases and J lost 8, with 10 bases in between. CDR3 size: 14 residues. Germline CDR1 and CDR2: ENHRY and SYGVKD. CDR3 region: CAISEAVGYSPLHF. CDR3 DNA: TGTGCCATCAGTGAGGCCGTCGGATATTCACCCCTCCACTTT.

This clonotype was observed many times. J is TRBJ2-3 and V is TRBV20-1; D is possibly TRBD1 or TRBD2 (5 bases each). Germline lookup yields CDR1 DFQATT and CDR2 SNEGSKA (reference sequence). The V end was cut by 3 bases, the J end by 4 bases, with 11 bases between. CDR3 size: 13 residues. CDR3 region: CSASWGNADTQYF. As DNA, the CDR3 is TGCAGTGCTAGTTGGGGGAACGCAGATACGCAGTATTTT.

This clonotype was observed many times. The chain uses TRBV28 and TRBJ2-7; possible D gene TRBD1, 5 bases. The germline V gene encodes CDR1 MDHEN and CDR2 SYDVKM. This CDR3 contains 13 residues. Trimming stripped 6 bases from V and 0 bases from J, with 9 bases between. CDR3 sequence reads: CASRQTVSYEQYF. CDR3 DNA sequence: TGTGCCAGCAGACAGACAGTCTCCTACGAGCAGTACTTC.

This clonotype was counted at least ten times. The chain uses TRBV5-4 and TRBJ2-1; TRBD1 or TRBD2 may be the D gene (5 bases each). The V gene's germline CDR1 is SGHNT and CDR2 YYREEE (reference sequence). V lost 4 bases to trimming and J lost 4 bases, with 15 bases between them. The CDR3 runs 15 residues. The CDR3 protein is CASSQGRGEYNEQFF. The CDR3 DNA sequence: TGTGCCAGCAGCCAGGGACGGGGCGAGTACAATGAGCAGTTCTTC.

Note on this clonotype: With a much larger clone just one base away, this may be a read error. The chain uses TRBV18 and TRBJ1-1, with D possibly matching TRBD1 (6 bases). The germline V and J ends were trimmed by 2 bases and 9 bases, with 10 bases remaining between them. CDR1 KGHSH and CDR2 LQKENI come from the germline V gene. This CDR3 region has 12 residues. CDR3 amino acids: CASSPTGAKAFF. The DNA of the CDR3 is TGTGCCAGCTCACCAACGGGGGCTAAAGCTTTCTTT.

Many counts were recorded for this clonotype. This chain connects TRBV5-1 to TRBJ2-3; D is ambiguous. The CDR3 has 14 amino acids. The germline V and J ends were trimmed by 1 base and 4 bases, with 10 bases remaining between them. Germline-derived CDR1 and CDR2 are SGHRS and YFSETQ. This CDR3 is CASSLYPRPDTQYF. The DNA for the CDR3 is TGCGCCAGCAGCTTGTACCCGAGACCAGATACGCAGTATTTT.